This TCR beta chain was sequenced in a study of control samples from healthy donors and cancer patients. Repertoires were generated with immunoSEQ multiplex PCR, while TCRdb's copy carries only in-frame clones and drops some. The table has 120,000 or so clones, roughly 87% seen once. This CDR3 has 13 residues. V trimming: 4 bases; J trimming: 3 bases; junction bases outside the gene matches: 2. The V gene's germline CDR1 is SGDLS and CDR2 YYNGEE. For this clone: Other DNA sequences from this sample encode an identical CDR3 as well.

This chain joins TRBV9 and TRBJ2-5, with TRBD2 matching over 8 bases. The sequence came from a man aged 35-49 years in good health. Material: blood. Here the CDR3 DNA reads TGTGCCAGCAGCCCCGGGGGGGAAGAGACCCAGTACTTC. Translating it yields CASSPGGEETQYF.